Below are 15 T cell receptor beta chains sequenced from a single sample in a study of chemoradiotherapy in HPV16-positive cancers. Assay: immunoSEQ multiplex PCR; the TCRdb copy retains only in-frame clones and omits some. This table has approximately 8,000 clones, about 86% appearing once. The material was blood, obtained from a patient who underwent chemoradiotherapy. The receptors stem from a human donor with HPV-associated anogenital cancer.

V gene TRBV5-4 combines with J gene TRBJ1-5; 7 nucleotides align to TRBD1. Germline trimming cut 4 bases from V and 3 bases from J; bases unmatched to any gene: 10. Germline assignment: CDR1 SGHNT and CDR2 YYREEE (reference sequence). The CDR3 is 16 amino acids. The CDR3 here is CASSVGPTGPNQPQHF. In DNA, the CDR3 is TGTGCCAGCAGCGTAGGACCGACAGGGCCCAATCAGCCCCAGCATTTT.

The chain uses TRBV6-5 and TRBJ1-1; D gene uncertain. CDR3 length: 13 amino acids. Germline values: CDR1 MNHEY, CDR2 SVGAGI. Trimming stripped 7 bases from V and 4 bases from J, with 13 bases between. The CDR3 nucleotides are TGTGCCAGCACCCCCCGGGTGACCACTGAAGCTTTCTTT. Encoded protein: CASTPRVTTEAFF.

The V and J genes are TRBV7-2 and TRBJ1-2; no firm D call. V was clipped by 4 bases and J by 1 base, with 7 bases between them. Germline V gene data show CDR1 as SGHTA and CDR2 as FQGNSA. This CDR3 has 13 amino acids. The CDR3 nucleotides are TGTGCCAGCAGCTCTACTCGTAACTATGGCTACACCTTC. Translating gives CASSSTRNYGYTF.

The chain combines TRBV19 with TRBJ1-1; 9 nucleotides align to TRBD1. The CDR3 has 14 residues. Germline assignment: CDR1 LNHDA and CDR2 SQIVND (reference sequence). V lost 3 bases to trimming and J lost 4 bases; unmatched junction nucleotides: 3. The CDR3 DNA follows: TGTGCCAGTAGTATTAGACAGGGGGGCACTGAAGCTTTCTTT. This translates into CASSIRQGGTEAFF.

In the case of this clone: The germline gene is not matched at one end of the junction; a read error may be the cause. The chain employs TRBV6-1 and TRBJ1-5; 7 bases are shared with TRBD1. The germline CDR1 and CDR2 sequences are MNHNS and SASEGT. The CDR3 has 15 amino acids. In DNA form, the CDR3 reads TGTGCCAGCACTGAAGGACAGGCCTTCAATCAGCCCCAGCATTTT. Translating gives CASTEGQAFNQPQHF.

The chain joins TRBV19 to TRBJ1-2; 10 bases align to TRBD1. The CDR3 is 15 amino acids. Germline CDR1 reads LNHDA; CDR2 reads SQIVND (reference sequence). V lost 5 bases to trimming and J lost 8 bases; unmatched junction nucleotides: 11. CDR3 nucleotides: TGTGCCAGTAGTCCGGGACAGGGGCCTTGGAGCGGCTACACCTTC. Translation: CASSPGQGPWSGYTF.

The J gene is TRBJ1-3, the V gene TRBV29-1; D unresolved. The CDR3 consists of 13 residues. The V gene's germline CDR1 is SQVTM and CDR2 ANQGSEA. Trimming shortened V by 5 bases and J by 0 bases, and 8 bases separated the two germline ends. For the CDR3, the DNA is TGCAGCGTTTCGACAAGCTCTGGAAACACCATATATTTT. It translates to CSVSTSSGNTIYF. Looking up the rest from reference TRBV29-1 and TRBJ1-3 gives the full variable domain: SAVISQKPSRDICQRGTSLTIQCQVDSQVTMMFWYRQQPGQSLTLIATANQGSEATYESGFVIDKFPISRPNLTFSTLTVSNMSPEDSSIYLCSVSTSSGNTIYFGEGSWLTVV.

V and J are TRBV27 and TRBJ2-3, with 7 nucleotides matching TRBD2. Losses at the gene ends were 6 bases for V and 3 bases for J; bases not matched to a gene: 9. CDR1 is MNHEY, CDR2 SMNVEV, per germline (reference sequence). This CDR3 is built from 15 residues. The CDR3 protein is CASREEWGGTDTQYF. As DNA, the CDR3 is TGTGCCAGCAGGGAGGAGTGGGGGGGGACAGATACGCAGTATTTT.

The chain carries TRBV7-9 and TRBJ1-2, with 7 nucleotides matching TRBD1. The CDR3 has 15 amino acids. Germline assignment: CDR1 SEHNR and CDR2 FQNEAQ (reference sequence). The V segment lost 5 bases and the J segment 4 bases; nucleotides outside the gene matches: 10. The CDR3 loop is CASSPVGTAIYGYTF. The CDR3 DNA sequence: TGTGCCAGCAGCCCCGTTGGGACAGCTATCTATGGCTACACCTTC.

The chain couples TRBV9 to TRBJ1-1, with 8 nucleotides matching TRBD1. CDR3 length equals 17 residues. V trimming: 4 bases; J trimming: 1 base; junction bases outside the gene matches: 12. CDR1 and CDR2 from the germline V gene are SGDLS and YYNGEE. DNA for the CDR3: TGTGCCAGCAGCAGACGGACAGGGCCTGGGGCGAACACTGAAGCTTTCTTT. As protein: CASSRRTGPGANTEAFF.

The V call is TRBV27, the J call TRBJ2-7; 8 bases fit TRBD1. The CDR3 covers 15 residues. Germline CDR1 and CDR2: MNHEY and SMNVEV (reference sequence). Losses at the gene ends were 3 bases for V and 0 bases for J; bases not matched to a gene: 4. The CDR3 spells CASSLRQGTSYEQYF. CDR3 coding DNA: TGTGCCAGCAGTTTGAGACAGGGGACCTCCTACGAGCAGTACTTC.

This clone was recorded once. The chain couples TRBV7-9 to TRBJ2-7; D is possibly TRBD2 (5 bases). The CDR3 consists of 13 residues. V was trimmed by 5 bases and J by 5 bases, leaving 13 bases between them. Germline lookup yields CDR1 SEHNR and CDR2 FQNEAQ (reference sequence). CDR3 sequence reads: CASSPSSWDEQYF. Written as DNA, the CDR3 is TGTGCCAGCAGCCCTAGCTCCTGGGACGAGCAGTACTTC.

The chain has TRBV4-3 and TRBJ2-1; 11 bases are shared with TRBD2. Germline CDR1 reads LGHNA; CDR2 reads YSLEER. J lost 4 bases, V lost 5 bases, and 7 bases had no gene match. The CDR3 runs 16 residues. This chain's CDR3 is CASSTELAGDYNEQFF. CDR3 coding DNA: TGCGCCAGCAGCACAGAACTAGCGGGGGATTACAATGAGCAGTTCTTC.

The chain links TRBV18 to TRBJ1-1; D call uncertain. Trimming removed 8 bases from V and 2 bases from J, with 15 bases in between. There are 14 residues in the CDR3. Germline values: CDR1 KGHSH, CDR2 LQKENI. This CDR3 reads CASRSREINTEAFF. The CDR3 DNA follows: TGTGCCAGCCGCAGCCGGGAGATTAACACTGAAGCTTTCTTT.

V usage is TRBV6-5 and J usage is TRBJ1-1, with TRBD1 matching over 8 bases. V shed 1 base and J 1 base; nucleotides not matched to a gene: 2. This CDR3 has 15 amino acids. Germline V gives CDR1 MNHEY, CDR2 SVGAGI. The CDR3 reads CASSYFTGGNTEAFF. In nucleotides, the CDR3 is TGTGCCAGCAGTTACTTCACAGGGGGGAACACTGAAGCTTTCTTT.